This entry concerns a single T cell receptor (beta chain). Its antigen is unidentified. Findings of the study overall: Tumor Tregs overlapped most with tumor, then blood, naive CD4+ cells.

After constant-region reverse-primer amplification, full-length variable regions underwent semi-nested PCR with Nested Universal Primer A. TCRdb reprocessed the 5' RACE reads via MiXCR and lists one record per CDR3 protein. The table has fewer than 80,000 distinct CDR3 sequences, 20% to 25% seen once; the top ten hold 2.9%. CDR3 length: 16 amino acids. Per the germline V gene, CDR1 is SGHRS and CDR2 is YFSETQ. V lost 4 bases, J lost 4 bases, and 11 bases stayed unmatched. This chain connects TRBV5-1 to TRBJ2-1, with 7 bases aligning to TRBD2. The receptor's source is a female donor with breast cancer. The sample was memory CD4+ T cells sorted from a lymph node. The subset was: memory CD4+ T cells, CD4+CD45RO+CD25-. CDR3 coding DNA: TGCGCCAGCAGCCCCACGGGCGGGGGTCTTTACAATGAGCAGTTCTTC. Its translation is CASSPTGGGLYNEQFF.